The 9 T cell receptor beta chains below were found in one sample sequenced in a study of cytomegalovirus exposure and HLA in healthy donors. Amplification used 60 Vbeta primers and 13 Jbeta primers. Sequencing used immunoSEQ multiplex PCR; TCRdb keeps in-frame clones, though not all of them. This specimen shows around 210,000 clones; the ten leading clones hold less than 1%. The sequencing input was PBMCs. The receptors shown here come from a woman aged 30 to 39 in good health and CMV-seropositive.

The rearrangement links TRBV5-1 to TRBJ1-2; D is unresolved. CDR1 is SGHRS and CDR2 is YFSETQ in the germline V gene. The CDR3 runs 15 residues. V was shortened by 1 base and J by 7 bases, with 17 bases between the two germline ends. CDR3 DNA sequence: TGCGCCAGCAGCTTGAGGTCGGGAGCCAACGGTGGCTACACCTTC. Translation gives CASSLRSGANGGYTF.

The chain has TRBV9 and TRBJ2-7; 10 nucleotides align to TRBD1. The CDR3 extends over 15 amino acids. Germline assignment: CDR1 SGDLS and CDR2 YYNGEE. V gave up 2 bases and J gave up 4 bases; unmatched junction bases: 6. The CDR3: CASSVGTGEWYEQYF. CDR3 in DNA: TGTGCCAGCAGCGTTGGGACAGGGGAATGGTACGAGCAGTACTTC.

V usage is TRBV11-3 and J usage is TRBJ2-5; TRBD2 matches at 7 bases. The V and J ends lost 5 bases and 2 bases, in that order; junction bases with no gene match: 17. The CDR3 consists of 18 residues. Germline values: CDR1 SGHNT, CDR2 YENEEA. CDR3 coding DNA: TGTGCCAGCAGCCACGGGACCCACGCGCCGGGGGGACAAGAGACCCAGTACTTC. It yields the protein CASSHGTHAPGGQETQYF.

This rearrangement joins TRBV30 to TRBJ1-6; D may be TRBD1 (6 bases). CDR3 size: 16 residues. Germline lookup yields CDR1 GTSNPN and CDR2 SVGIG (reference sequence). Deletions cut 4 bases from V and 0 bases from J, with 13 bases between. The CDR3: CAWKGGLSSYNSPLHF. CDR3 coding DNA: TGTGCCTGGAAAGGGGGTCTCAGCTCCTATAATTCACCCCTCCACTTT.

J is TRBJ2-3 and V is TRBV5-4, with TRBD2 matching 8 bases. In germline, CDR1 is SGHNT, CDR2 YYREEE (reference sequence). The CDR3 loop spans 16 amino acids. V lost 2 bases to trimming and J lost 0 bases; unmatched junction nucleotides: 5. The CDR3: CASSFYSGGSTDTQYF. The CDR3 nucleotides are TGTGCCAGCAGCTTTTATTCGGGAGGGAGCACAGATACGCAGTATTTT. The full variable domain, with the rest looked up from reference TRBV5-4 and TRBJ2-3, is ETGVTQSPTHLIKTRGQQVTLRCSSQSGHNTVSWYQQALGQGPQFIFQYYREEENGRGNFPPRFSGLQFPNYSSELNVNALELDDSALYLCASSFYSGGSTDTQYFGPGTRLTVL.

The V call is TRBV10-3, the J call TRBJ1-1, with D possibly being TRBD1 (6 bases). This CDR3 has 12 residues. Trimming removed 6 bases at V and 9 bases at J, with 14 bases between. Germline lookup yields CDR1 ENHRY and CDR2 SYGVKD. CDR3 bases: TGTGCCATCAGCCTACAGGGATCTAAAGCTTTCTTT. Residues: CAISLQGSKAFF.

V is TRBV4-1 and J is TRBJ2-7; 7 bases fit TRBD1. Per germline, CDR1 MGHRA and CDR2 YSYEKL. This CDR3 has 14 amino acids. V gave up 4 bases and J gave up 1 base; unmatched junction bases: 4. CDR3 coding DNA: TGCGCCAGCAGCCTAACGGGACAGTCCTACGAGCAGTACTTC. Translation gives CASSLTGQSYEQYF.

V gene TRBV15 combines with J gene TRBJ2-1, with TRBD2 identical over 14 bases. With V trimmed by 5 bases and J by 6 bases, 6 bases remained unmatched. The CDR3 sequence is 16 residues long. Germline V lookup: CDR1 LNHNV, CDR2 YYDKDF (reference sequence). CDR3 nucleotides: TGTGCCACCAGCCTCCAGGGACTAGCGGGAGCCAATGAGCAGTTCTTC. Translated: CATSLQGLAGANEQFF.

This sequence joins TRBV15 and TRBJ1-2; the match to TRBD1 covers 7 bases. Germline V lookup: CDR1 LNHNV, CDR2 YYDKDF (reference sequence). The CDR3 is made up of 17 amino acids. J was trimmed by 4 bases and V by 0 bases; bases with no gene match: 11. The chain's CDR3 is CATSRDEGTARFYGYTF. The CDR3 bases are TGTGCCACCAGCAGAGATGAAGGGACAGCCCGTTTCTATGGCTACACCTTC.